The 27 T cell receptor beta chains below were found in one sample sequenced in a study of shared clonotypes between healthy human individuals. Measured with immunoSEQ multiplex PCR; TCRdb has only the in-frame clones, and not every one. The sample shows about 2.1 million clones, about 94% of them seen only once. Positively selected for CCR7, the CD45RO-negative cells used as naive CD8 cells excluded terminally differentiated effector memory CD45RA+ cells. Sequences were obtained from naive CD8+ T cells from PBMCs. The receptor source for this set is a man aged 18 to 29 in good health. Some clones in this sample may be carry-over from other donors' samples.

The CDR3 DNA is TGTGCCAGCAGCTCCCCTTCGGGAGTAGGCAATGAGCAGTTCTTC. As protein: CASSSPSGVGNEQFF. The V call is TRBV7-9, the J call TRBJ2-1, with a tentative D call TRBD2 (6 bases). In germline, CDR1 is SEHNR, CDR2 FQNEAQ (reference sequence). This CDR3 region has 15 residues. V gave up 4 bases and J gave up 6 bases, with 16 bases separating them.

The J gene is TRBJ1-4, the V gene TRBV30; a possible D gene is TRBD1 (6 bases). V lost 0 bases and J lost 0, with 8 bases in between. The CDR3 is 15 residues long. Per the germline V gene, CDR1 is GTSNPN and CDR2 is SVGIG (reference sequence). The CDR3 is CAWSVGGTTNEKLFF. For the CDR3, the DNA is TGTGCCTGGAGTGTAGGGGGGACAACTAATGAAAAACTGTTTTTT.

The V call is TRBV6-1, the J call TRBJ2-1; 7 positions match TRBD2. Germline CDR1 is MNHNS and CDR2 is SASEGT. The J segment lost 9 bases and the V segment lost 1 base, leaving 12 bases of the junction unmatched. This CDR3 has 16 residues. The CDR3 DNA sequence: TGTGCCAGCAGTGAAGGGACTAGAAAGCGGTGGGGTGAGCAGTTCTTC. It codes for CASSEGTRKRWGEQFF.

CDR3 in DNA: TGTGCCAGCAGTTTTGAGGGGATTCAGCCCCAGCATTTT. It yields the protein CASSFEGIQPQHF. J is TRBJ1-5 and V is TRBV28; tentatively, D is TRBD1 (5 bases). The length of the CDR3 is 13 residues. CDR1 is MDHEN, CDR2 SYDVKM, per germline. Trimming pared 3 bases from V and 6 bases from J, leaving 9 bases between.

The rearrangement uses TRBV2 and TRBJ2-5; D not certain. From germline, CDR1 is SNHLY and CDR2 FYNNEI. V was shortened by 0 bases and J by 4 bases, with 27 bases between the two germline ends. The CDR3 consists of 20 residues. The CDR3, as DNA: TGTGCCAGCAGTGAAGCAGAGTCTACCCTGGCCCCCCTGGAGAGAGAGACCCAGTACTTC. This gives the protein CASSEAESTLAPLERETQYF.

This chain joins TRBV25-1 and TRBJ2-5, with TRBD2 matching 7 bases. The junction had 11 bases not matched to a gene; V was cut back by 5 bases and J by 2 bases. Germline V lookup: CDR1 MGHDK, CDR2 SYGVNS. The CDR3 is 16 amino acids. CDR3 loop: CASSSREGRLQETQYF. The CDR3 DNA reads TGTGCCAGCAGTTCCAGGGAGGGACGGTTACAAGAGACCCAGTACTTC.

The gene calls are TRBV5-6 and TRBJ2-7; unclear D gene. V was cut by 2 bases and J by 2 bases, with 11 bases left in between. This CDR3 has 14 amino acids. From germline, CDR1 is SGHDT and CDR2 YYEEEE. The DNA for the CDR3 is TGTGCCAGCAGCTTCTACAGTACCACCTACGAGCAGTACTTC. Residues: CASSFYSTTYEQYF.

The V gene is TRBV7-2, the J gene TRBJ2-5, with 9 nucleotides matching TRBD1. Germline V lookup: CDR1 SGHTA, CDR2 FQGNSA. The V and J ends lost 6 bases and 5 bases, in that order; junction bases with no gene match: 10. The CDR3 is 15 residues long. CDR3 sequence: CASSHKQGAQETQYF. CDR3 DNA: TGTGCCAGCAGTCATAAACAGGGGGCTCAGGAGACCCAGTACTTC. Complete variable domain (other parts from reference TRBV7-2 and TRBJ2-5): GAGVSQSPSNKVTEKGKDVELRCDPISGHTALYWYRQSLGQGLEFLIYFQGNSAPDKSGLPSDRFSAERTGGSVSTLTIQRTQQEDSAVYLCASSHKQGAQETQYFGPGTRLLVL.

This clone was recorded once. This sequence joins TRBV14 and TRBJ2-3; the match to TRBD2 covers 11 bases. Unmatched junction bases numbered 6, after V lost 5 bases and J lost 2 bases. The CDR3 is made up of 16 amino acids. Germline CDR1 SGHDN, CDR2 FVKESK. CDR3 region: CASSARLAGITDTQYF. CDR3 sequence (DNA): TGTGCCAGCAGCGCCCGACTAGCGGGGATCACAGATACGCAGTATTTT.

The chain uses TRBV28 and TRBJ2-7; 10 bases map to TRBD2. CDR3 length equals 16 residues. V trimming: 6 bases; J trimming: 2 bases; junction bases outside the gene matches: 10. The germline V gene has CDR1 MDHEN and CDR2 SYDVKM. The CDR3 reads CASRRPSGRGAYEQYF. CDR3 DNA: TGTGCCAGCAGGCGTCCTAGCGGGAGAGGGGCCTACGAGCAGTACTTC.

V and J are TRBV7-3 and TRBJ2-7; tentative D call: TRBD1 (5 bases). Per the germline V gene, CDR1 is SGHTA and CDR2 is FQGTGA. The CDR3 is made up of 18 amino acids. Trimming shortened V by 1 base and J by 3 bases, and 22 bases separated the two germline ends. The CDR3 region is CASSLNPPGAGPYYEQYF. DNA for the CDR3: TGTGCCAGCAGCTTAAATCCGCCAGGAGCAGGGCCTTACTACGAGCAGTACTTC.

Points on this clone: The sample contains more than one DNA sequence encoding this CDR3. The chain links TRBV27 to TRBJ2-7; TRBD2 might be the D (5 bases). V lost 8 bases to trimming and J lost 0 bases, with 14 bases between them. Germline values: CDR1 MNHEY, CDR2 SMNVEV (reference sequence). The CDR3 has 14 amino acids. CDR3 bases: TGTGCCAGCCGAAGGAGAGGGAGCTCCTACGAGCAGTACTTC. Translating gives CASRRRGSSYEQYF.

The chain has TRBV29-1 and TRBJ2-7; D is possibly TRBD1 or TRBD2 (5 bases each). This CDR3 has 13 residues. V was cut by 3 bases and J by 7 bases, with 16 bases left in between. Germline loops: CDR1 SQVTM, CDR2 ANQGSEA. The CDR3 DNA reads as TGCAGCGTTGAGGGGACGGAGCTAAGGGAGCAGTACTTC. This encodes CSVEGTELREQYF.

This chain links TRBV27 with TRBJ2-2; weak D call: TRBD1 (8 bases). The CDR3 has 16 amino acids. Per germline, CDR1 MNHEY and CDR2 SMNVEV (reference sequence). With 5 bases removed from V and 2 bases from J, the gap between germline ends came to 15 bases. The DNA of the CDR3 is TGTGCCAGCAGTGCTAACAGGGGGGGTAACACCGGGGAGCTGTTTTTT. Translating it yields CASSANRGGNTGELFF.

V usage is TRBV7-9 and J usage is TRBJ2-7; TRBD1 is a possible D gene (6 bases). CDR3 length: 14 amino acids. Germline V gene data show CDR1 as SEHNR and CDR2 as FQNEAQ (reference sequence). Trimming took off 5 bases at V and 7 bases at J, with 18 bases between the two ends. This chain's CDR3 is CASSETGTPTEQYF. In DNA, the CDR3 is TGTGCCAGCAGCGAAACCGGGACACCGACGGAGCAGTACTTC.

This clone was counted between two and nine times. The chain links TRBV15 to TRBJ1-5; 9 nucleotides align to TRBD1. This CDR3 region has 15 residues. Germline trimming cut 5 bases from V and 6 bases from J; bases unmatched to any gene: 8. CDR1 is LNHNV, CDR2 YYDKDF, per germline (reference sequence). The DNA for the CDR3 is TGTGCCACCAGCGGAGGGACAGGGCAAGGTCAGCCCCAGCATTTT. Encoded protein: CATSGGTGQGQPQHF.

The chain joins TRBV2 to TRBJ2-7; D possibly corresponds to TRBD2 (6 bases). V lost 3 bases to trimming and J lost 0 bases, with 12 bases between them. The CDR3 has 15 amino acids. In germline, CDR1 is SNHLY, CDR2 FYNNEI. The CDR3 protein is CASSERASVSYEQYF. Written as DNA, the CDR3 is TGTGCCAGCAGTGAGCGTGCTAGCGTCTCCTACGAGCAGTACTTC.

The chain employs TRBV5-6 and TRBJ2-7; tentative D call: TRBD1 (5 bases). CDR3 size: 16 residues. The germline CDR1 and CDR2 sequences are SGHDT and YYEEEE. V was clipped by 0 bases and J by 6 bases, with 19 bases between them. The chain's CDR3 is CASSLADQGWGLEQYF. As DNA, the CDR3 is TGTGCCAGCAGCTTGGCTGACCAGGGTTGGGGCCTCGAGCAGTACTTC.

This clone was observed once. This chain links TRBV27 with TRBJ2-1; TRBD1 or TRBD2 may be the D gene (5 bases each). Germline CDR1 and CDR2: MNHEY and SMNVEV (reference sequence). Trimming stripped 5 bases from V and 7 bases from J, with 18 bases between. The CDR3 sequence is 15 residues long. The CDR3 region is CASSPLRGVSNEQFF. As DNA, the CDR3 is TGTGCCAGCAGTCCTCTTCGGGGCGTTTCGAATGAGCAGTTCTTC.

The V call is TRBV2, the J call TRBJ1-3, with no clear D. The germline V gene has CDR1 SNHLY and CDR2 FYNNEI. Trimming left V 4 bases short and J 0 bases short, with 10 bases between. This CDR3 is 15 amino acids long. In DNA form, the CDR3 reads TGTGCCAGCAGTGGGGTATTGAGCTCTGGAAACACCATATATTTT. This encodes CASSGVLSSGNTIYF.

The genes are TRBV30 and TRBJ2-7, with a weak D call TRBD1 (5 bases). Germline V gene lookup returns CDR1 GTSNPN and CDR2 SVGIG (reference sequence). Trimming took off 0 bases at V and 2 bases at J, with 14 bases between the two ends. The CDR3 sequence is 15 residues long. DNA of the CDR3: TGTGCCTGGAGTGTCTCGGCAGGGATAGCCTACGAGCAGTACTTC. Residues: CAWSVSAGIAYEQYF.

This clone was recorded once. This rearrangement joins TRBV15 to TRBJ2-7; 10 bases fit TRBD2. Germline V gives CDR1 LNHNV, CDR2 YYDKDF (reference sequence). There are 15 residues in the CDR3. Losses at the gene ends were 3 bases for V and 4 bases for J; bases not matched to a gene: 6. DNA of the CDR3: TGTGCCACCAGCAGGGAGACTAGCGGGTGGTACGAGCAGTACTTC. Protein sequence: CATSRETSGWYEQYF.

CDR3 residues: CASSLGFDVSYEQYF. The DNA of the CDR3 is TGTGCCAGCAGTTTAGGATTTGACGTCTCCTACGAGCAGTACTTC. This sequence joins TRBV27 and TRBJ2-7; D uncertain. Germline values: CDR1 MNHEY, CDR2 SMNVEV (reference sequence). The length of the CDR3 is 15 residues. Trimming shortened V by 2 bases and J by 0 bases, and 11 bases separated the two germline ends.

The sample holds one count of this clone. This sequence joins TRBV28 and TRBJ2-6, with unresolved D. Germline CDR1 is MDHEN and CDR2 is SYDVKM. This CDR3 has 16 residues. V lost 6 bases and J lost 4, with 16 bases in between. This CDR3 is CASRTTSPSGANVLTF. DNA for the CDR3: TGTGCCAGCAGAACTACTTCCCCGTCCGGGGCCAACGTCCTGACTTTC. Variable domain in full (rest from reference TRBV28 and TRBJ2-6): DVKVTQSSRYLVKRTGEKVFLECVQDMDHENMFWYRQDPGLGLRLIYFSYDVKMKEKGDIPEGYSVSREKKERFSLILESASTNQTSMYLCASRTTSPSGANVLTFGAGSRLTVL.

This chain links TRBV4-1 with TRBJ2-1; D is perhaps TRBD2 (6 bases). Trimming took off 1 base at V and 4 bases at J, with 14 bases between the two ends. Germline V CDR1 and CDR2: MGHRA, YSYEKL. The CDR3 is 16 amino acids. DNA of the CDR3: TGCGCCAGCAGCCAAGTTACGGGAGCAATGTACAATGAGCAGTTCTTC. This gives the protein CASSQVTGAMYNEQFF.

This clone was seen only once. This sequence joins TRBV6-5 and TRBJ1-1; 7 positions agree with TRBD1. The V segment lost 8 bases and the J segment 8 bases; nucleotides outside the gene matches: 11. CDR1 MNHEY and CDR2 SVGAGI come from the germline V gene. The CDR3 is made up of 13 amino acids. Written as DNA, the CDR3 is TGTGCCAGCGTGGGGGCACGGGACAGAGAAGCTTTCTTT. Protein product: CASVGARDREAFF.

CDR3 protein: CASSSGTGTTDTQYF. CDR3 bases: TGTGCCAGCAGTTCCGGGACAGGTACCACAGATACGCAGTATTTT. The V and J genes are TRBV7-3 and TRBJ2-3; 8 bases align to TRBD1. Germline V gene lookup returns CDR1 SGHTA and CDR2 FQGTGA. Trimming removed 6 bases from V and 2 bases from J; junction bases left unmatched: 7. The CDR3 has 15 residues.